These 4 T cell receptor beta chains were all obtained from the same sample, sequenced in a study of blood T cell repertoires in COVID-19. Repertoires were generated with immunoSEQ multiplex PCR, while TCRdb's copy carries only in-frame clones and drops some. Among around 120,000 clones listed, 60% to 85% were seen once. The specimen sequenced was peripheral blood. The receptors come from a man between 65 and 85 years old with acute or convalescent COVID-19.

This chain connects TRBV5-4 to TRBJ1-1; D ambiguous. This CDR3 contains 13 residues. Germline V gene data show CDR1 as SGHNT and CDR2 as YYREEE (reference sequence). V was trimmed by 5 bases and J by 0 bases, leaving 8 bases between them. The CDR3 loop reads CASSNVLNTEAFF. The CDR3 bases are TGTGCCAGCAGTAATGTCCTGAACACTGAAGCTTTCTTT. The full variable domain, in which reference TRBV5-4 and TRBJ1-1 provide the parts outside the CDR3, is ETGVTQSPTHLIKTRGQQVTLRCSSQSGHNTVSWYQQALGQGPQFIFQYYREEENGRGNFPPRFSGLQFPNYSSELNVNALELDDSALYLCASSNVLNTEAFFGQGTRLTVV.

The rearrangement links TRBV24-1 to TRBJ2-3; 11 positions agree with TRBD2. Unmatched junction bases numbered 9, after V lost 5 bases and J lost 6 bases. The CDR3 is made up of 16 amino acids. CDR1 and CDR2 from the germline V gene are KGHDR and SFDVKD. The DNA of the CDR3 is TGTGCCACCAGTGCCATAGCGGGGGGGCCCCCGGATACGCAGTATTTT. Amino acids: CATSAIAGGPPDTQYF.

The chain is built from TRBV30 and TRBJ1-6, with D maybe TRBD1 (5 bases). Germline CDR1 GTSNPN, CDR2 SVGIG (reference sequence). The CDR3 contains 12 residues. Trimming took off 2 bases at V and 10 bases at J, with 9 bases between the two ends. The CDR3 nucleotides are TGTGCCTGGAGTCAGGGTACCTCACCCCTCCACTTT. Translation gives CAWSQGTSPLHF.

This clone was counted once. The chain carries TRBV21-1 and TRBJ2-1; TRBD1 was called by the table and not checked on the DNA. TRBV21-1 corresponds to a pseudogene. This CDR3 region has 17 residues. The CDR3 loop reads CASYFRIQVLMPGEQFF. The CDR3 bases are TGTGCCAGCTATTTCCGCATACAGGTTCTTATGCCGGGTGAGCAGTTCTTC.